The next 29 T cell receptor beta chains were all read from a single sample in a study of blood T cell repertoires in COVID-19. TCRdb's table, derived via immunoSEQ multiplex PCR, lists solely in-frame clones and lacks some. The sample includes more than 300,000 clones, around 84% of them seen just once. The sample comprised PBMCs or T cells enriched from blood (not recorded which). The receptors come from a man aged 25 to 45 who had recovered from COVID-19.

Here the CDR3 reads CASSNGTGPIRSNQPQHF. The CDR3 nucleotides read TGTGCCAGCAGCAATGGGACAGGGCCTATTCGGAGCAATCAGCCCCAGCATTTT. This sequence joins TRBV21-1 and TRBJ1-5; the table names TRBD1, a call not compared with the DNA. TRBV21-1 is a known pseudogene. The length of the CDR3 is 18 residues.

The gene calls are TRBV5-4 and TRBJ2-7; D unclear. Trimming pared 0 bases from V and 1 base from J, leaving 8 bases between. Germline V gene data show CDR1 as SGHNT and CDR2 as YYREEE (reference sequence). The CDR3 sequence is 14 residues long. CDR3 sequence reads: CASSLAVNSYEQYF. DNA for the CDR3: TGTGCCAGCAGCTTGGCGGTAAATTCCTACGAGCAGTACTTC.

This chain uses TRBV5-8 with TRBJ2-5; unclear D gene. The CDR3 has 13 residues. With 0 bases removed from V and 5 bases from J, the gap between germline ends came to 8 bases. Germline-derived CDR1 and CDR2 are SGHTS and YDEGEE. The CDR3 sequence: CASSLARLETQYF. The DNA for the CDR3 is TGTGCCAGCAGCTTGGCCAGGTTGGAGACCCAGTACTTC.

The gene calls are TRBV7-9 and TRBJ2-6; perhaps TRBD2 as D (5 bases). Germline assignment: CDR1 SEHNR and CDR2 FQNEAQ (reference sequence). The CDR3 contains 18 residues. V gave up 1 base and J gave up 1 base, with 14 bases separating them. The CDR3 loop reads CASSLVTGSGSGANVLTF. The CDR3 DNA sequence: TGTGCCAGCAGCTTAGTGACGGGCAGCGGATCTGGGGCCAACGTCCTGACTTTC. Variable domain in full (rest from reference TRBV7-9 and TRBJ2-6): DTGVSQNPRHKITKRGQNVTFRCDPISEHNRLYWYRQTLGQGPEFLTYFQNEAQLEKSRLLSDRFSAERPKGSFSTLEIQRTEQGDSAMYLCASSLVTGSGSGANVLTFGAGSRLTVL.

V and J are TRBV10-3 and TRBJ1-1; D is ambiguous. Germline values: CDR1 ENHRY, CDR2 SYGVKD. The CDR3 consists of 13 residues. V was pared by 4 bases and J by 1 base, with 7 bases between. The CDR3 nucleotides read TGTGCCATCAGTGTAGAGGGGAACACTGAAGCTTTCTTT. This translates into CAISVEGNTEAFF.

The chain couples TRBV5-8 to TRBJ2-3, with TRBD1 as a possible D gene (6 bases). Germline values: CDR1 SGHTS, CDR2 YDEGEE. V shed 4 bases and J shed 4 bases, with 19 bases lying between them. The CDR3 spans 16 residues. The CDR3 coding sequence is TGTGCCAGCAGCCAGGGGTTCGGTGTTTGGTCAGATACGCAGTATTTT. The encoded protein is CASSQGFGVWSDTQYF.

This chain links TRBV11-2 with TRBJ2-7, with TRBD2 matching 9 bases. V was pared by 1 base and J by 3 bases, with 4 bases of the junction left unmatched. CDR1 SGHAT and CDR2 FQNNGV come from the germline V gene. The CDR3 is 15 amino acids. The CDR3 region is CASSLGLAGHYEQYF. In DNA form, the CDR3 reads TGTGCCAGCAGCTTAGGGCTAGCGGGGCACTACGAGCAGTACTTC. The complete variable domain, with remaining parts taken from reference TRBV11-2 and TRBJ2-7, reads EAGVAQSPRYKIIEKRQSVAFWCNPISGHATLYWYQQILGQGPKLLIQFQNNGVVDDSQLPKDRFSAERLKGVDSTLKIQPAKLEDSAVYLCASSLGLAGHYEQYFGPGTRLTVT.

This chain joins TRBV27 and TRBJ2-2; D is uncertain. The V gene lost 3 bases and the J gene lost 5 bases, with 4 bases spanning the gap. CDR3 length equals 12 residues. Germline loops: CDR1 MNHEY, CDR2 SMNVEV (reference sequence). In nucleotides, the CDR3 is TGTGCCAGCAGTTTCCATACCGGGGAGCTGTTTTTT. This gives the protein CASSFHTGELFF.

The CDR3 is CASSLDSPYGDTQYF. The CDR3 nucleotides are TGTGCCAGCAGCTTAGATTCCCCCTACGGAGATACGCAGTATTTT. The chain links TRBV11-3 to TRBJ2-3, with D unresolved. Trimming removed 0 bases from V and 5 bases from J, with 12 bases in between. The V gene's germline CDR1 is SGHNT and CDR2 YENEEA. The CDR3 consists of 15 residues.

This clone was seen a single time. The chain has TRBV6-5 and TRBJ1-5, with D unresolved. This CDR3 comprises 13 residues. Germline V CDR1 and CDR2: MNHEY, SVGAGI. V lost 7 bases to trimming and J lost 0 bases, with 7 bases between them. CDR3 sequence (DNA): TGTGCCAGCACGAACTTTAGCAATCAGCCCCAGCATTTT. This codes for CASTNFSNQPQHF.

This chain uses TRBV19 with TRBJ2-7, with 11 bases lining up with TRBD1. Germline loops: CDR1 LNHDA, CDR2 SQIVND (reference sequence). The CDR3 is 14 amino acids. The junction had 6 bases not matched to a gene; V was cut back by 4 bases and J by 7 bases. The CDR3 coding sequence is TGTGCCAGTAGTAGGGGACAGGGGGTGGGAGAGCAGTACTTC. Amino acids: CASSRGQGVGEQYF.

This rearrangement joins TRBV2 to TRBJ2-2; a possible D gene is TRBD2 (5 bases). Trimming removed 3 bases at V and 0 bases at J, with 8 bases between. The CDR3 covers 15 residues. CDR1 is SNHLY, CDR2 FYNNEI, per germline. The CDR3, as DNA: TGTGCCAGCAGTGATCGGGGAACGAACACCGGGGAGCTGTTTTTT. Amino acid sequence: CASSDRGTNTGELFF.

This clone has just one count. The DNA of the CDR3 is TGTGCCGTCCTCAGGGAGGACTCCTACGAGCAGTACTTC. Translating it yields CAVLREDSYEQYF. V usage is TRBV10-3 and J usage is TRBJ2-7; the D gene is possibly TRBD2 (6 bases). Per germline, CDR1 ENHRY and CDR2 SYGVKD. The V end was cut by 11 bases, the J end by 0 bases, with 14 bases between. This CDR3 contains 13 residues.

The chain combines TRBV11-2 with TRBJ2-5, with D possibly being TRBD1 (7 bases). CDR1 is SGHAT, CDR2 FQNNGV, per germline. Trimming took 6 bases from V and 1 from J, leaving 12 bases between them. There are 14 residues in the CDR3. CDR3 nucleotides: TGTGCCAGCAGTCGGAGGGGGCCCCAAGAGACCCAGTACTTC. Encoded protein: CASSRRGPQETQYF. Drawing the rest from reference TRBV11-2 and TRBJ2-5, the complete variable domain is EAGVAQSPRYKIIEKRQSVAFWCNPISGHATLYWYQQILGQGPKLLIQFQNNGVVDDSQLPKDRFSAERLKGVDSTLKIQPAKLEDSAVYLCASSRRGPQETQYFGPGTRLLVL.

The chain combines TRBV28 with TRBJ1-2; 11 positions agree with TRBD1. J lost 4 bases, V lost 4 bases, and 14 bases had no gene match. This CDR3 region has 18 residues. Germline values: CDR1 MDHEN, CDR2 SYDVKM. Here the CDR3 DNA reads TGTGCCAGCAGTTACCCGGACAGGGGGCACGTCTCGGGCTATGGCTACACCTTC. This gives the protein CASSYPDRGHVSGYGYTF.

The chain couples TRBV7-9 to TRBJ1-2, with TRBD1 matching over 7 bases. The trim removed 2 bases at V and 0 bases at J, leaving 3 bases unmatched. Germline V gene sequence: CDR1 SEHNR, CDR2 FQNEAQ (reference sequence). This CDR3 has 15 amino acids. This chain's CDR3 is CASSLRQGANYGYTF. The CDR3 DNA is TGTGCCAGCAGCTTAAGACAGGGCGCTAACTATGGCTACACCTTC.

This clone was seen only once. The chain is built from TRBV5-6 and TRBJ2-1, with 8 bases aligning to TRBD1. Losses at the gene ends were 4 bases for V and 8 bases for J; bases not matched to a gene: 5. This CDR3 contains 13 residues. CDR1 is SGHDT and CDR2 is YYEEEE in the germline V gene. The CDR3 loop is CASSLRTGYEQFF. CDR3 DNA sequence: TGTGCCAGCAGCCTGAGGACAGGGTATGAGCAGTTCTTC.

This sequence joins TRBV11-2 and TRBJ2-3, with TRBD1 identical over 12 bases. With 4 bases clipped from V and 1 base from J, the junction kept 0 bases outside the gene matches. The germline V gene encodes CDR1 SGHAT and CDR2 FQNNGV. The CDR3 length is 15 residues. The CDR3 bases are TGTGCCAGCAGCTGGGACAGGGGGCGCACAGATACGCAGTATTTT. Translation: CASSWDRGRTDTQYF. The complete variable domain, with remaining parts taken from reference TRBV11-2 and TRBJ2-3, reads EAGVAQSPRYKIIEKRQSVAFWCNPISGHATLYWYQQILGQGPKLLIQFQNNGVVDDSQLPKDRFSAERLKGVDSTLKIQPAKLEDSAVYLCASSWDRGRTDTQYFGPGTRLTVL.

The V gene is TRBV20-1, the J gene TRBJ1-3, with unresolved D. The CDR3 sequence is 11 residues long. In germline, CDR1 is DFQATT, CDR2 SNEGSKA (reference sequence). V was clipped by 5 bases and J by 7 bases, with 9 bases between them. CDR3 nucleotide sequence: TGCAGTGCTGGCCCGGGGAACACCATATATTTT. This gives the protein CSAGPGNTIYF.

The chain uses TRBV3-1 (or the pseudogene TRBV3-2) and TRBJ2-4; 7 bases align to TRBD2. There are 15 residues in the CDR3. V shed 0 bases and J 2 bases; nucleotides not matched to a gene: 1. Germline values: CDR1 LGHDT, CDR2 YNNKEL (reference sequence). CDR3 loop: CASSQEAGTKNIQYF. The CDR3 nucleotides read TGTGCCAGCAGCCAAGAAGCGGGGACCAAAAACATTCAGTACTTC.

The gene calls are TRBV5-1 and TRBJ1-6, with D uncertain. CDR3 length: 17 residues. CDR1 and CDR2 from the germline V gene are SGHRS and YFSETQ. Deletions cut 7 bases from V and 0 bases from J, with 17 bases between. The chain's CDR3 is CASCYMSPSSYNSPLHF. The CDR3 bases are TGCGCCAGCTGTTACATGAGCCCTAGCTCCTATAATTCACCCCTCCACTTT.

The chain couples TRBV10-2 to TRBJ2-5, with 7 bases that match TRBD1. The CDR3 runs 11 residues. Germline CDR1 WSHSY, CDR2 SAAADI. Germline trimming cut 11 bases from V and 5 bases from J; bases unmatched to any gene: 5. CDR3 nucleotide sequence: TGCGCCTCGGTACAGGGGGAGACCCAGTACTTC. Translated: CASVQGETQYF.

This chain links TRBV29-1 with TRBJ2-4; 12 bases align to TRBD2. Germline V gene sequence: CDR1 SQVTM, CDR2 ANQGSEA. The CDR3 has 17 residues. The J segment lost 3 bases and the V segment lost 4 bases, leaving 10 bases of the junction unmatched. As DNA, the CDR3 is TGCAGCGTTGTAATGCTAGCGGGGGGGCGTGGCAAAAACATTCAGTACTTC. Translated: CSVVMLAGGRGKNIQYF.

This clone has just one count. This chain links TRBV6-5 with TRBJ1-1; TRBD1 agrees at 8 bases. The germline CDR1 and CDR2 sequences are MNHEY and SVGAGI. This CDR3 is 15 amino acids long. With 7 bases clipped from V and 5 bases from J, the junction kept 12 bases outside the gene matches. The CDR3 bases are TGTGCCAGCACCCTGAGGACAGGGAGGCATACTGAAGCTTTCTTT. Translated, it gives CASTLRTGRHTEAFF.

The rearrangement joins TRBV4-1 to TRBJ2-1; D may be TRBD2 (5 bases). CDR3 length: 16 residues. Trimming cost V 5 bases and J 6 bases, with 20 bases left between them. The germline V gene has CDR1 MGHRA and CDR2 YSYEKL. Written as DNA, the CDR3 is TGCGCCAGCAGCTCGATGAGATGGGAGTCCCTCAATGAGCAGTTCTTC. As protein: CASSSMRWESLNEQFF.

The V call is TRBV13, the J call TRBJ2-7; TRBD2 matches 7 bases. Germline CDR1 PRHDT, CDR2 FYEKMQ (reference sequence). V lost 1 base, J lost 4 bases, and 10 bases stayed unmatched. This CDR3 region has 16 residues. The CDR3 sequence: CASSLEKRGGGYEQYF. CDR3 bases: TGTGCCAGCAGCTTAGAGAAGCGGGGAGGAGGGTACGAGCAGTACTTC.

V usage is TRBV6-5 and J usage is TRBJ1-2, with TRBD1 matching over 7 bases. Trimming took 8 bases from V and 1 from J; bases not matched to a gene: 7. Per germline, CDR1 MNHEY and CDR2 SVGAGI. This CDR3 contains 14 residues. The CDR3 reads CASRTAGGNYGYTF. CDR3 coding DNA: TGTGCCAGCCGAACGGCAGGGGGTAACTATGGCTACACCTTC.

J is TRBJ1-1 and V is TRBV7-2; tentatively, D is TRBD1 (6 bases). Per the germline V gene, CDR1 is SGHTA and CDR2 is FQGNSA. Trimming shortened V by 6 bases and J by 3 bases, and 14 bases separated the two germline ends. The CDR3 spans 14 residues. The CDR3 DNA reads TGTGCCAGCAGACCCAGGGGATTTTACACTGAAGCTTTCTTT. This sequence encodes CASRPRGFYTEAFF. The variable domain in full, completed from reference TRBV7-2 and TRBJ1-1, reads GAGVSQSPSNKVTEKGKDVELRCDPISGHTALYWYRQSLGQGLEFLIYFQGNSAPDKSGLPSDRFSAERTGGSVSTLTIQRTQQEDSAVYLCASRPRGFYTEAFFGQGTRLTVV.

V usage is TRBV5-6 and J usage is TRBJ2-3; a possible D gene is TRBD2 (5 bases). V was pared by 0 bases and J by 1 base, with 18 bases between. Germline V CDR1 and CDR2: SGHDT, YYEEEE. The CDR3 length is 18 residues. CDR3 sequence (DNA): TGTGCCAGCAGCTTGGTTGGTAGCGCAACCACAGGCACAGATACGCAGTATTTT. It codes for CASSLVGSATTGTDTQYF.